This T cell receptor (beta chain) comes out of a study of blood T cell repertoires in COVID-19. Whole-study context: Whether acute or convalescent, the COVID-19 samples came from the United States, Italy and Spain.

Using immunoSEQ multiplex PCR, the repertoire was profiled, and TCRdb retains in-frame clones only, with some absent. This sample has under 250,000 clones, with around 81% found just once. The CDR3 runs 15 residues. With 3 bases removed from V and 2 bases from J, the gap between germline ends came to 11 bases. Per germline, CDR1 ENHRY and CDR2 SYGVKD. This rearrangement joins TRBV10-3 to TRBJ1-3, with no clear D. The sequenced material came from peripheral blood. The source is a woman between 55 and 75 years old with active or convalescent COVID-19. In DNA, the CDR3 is TGTGCCATCAGTGACGGGAAGGCAGCTGGAAACACCATATATTTT. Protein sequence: CAISDGKAAGNTIYF.